The clone carrying this TCR beta chain was observed many times. The germline V gene has CDR1 ENHRY and CDR2 SYGVKD. The CDR3 is made up of 21 amino acids. The V segment lost 4 bases and the J segment 0 bases; nucleotides outside the gene matches: 20. The sample comes from a study of tumor-infiltrating lymphocytes in primary liver carcinoma. Total RNA (roughly 550 ng) served as template for TCR beta cDNA synthesis primed by a constant-region primer. Libraries of TCR beta came from three nested multiplex PCR rounds with slightly modified ARM-PCR. A C-beta reverse primer was combined with TRBV1-TRBV30 forward primers in the first two PCR rounds, and each round had approximately 10 cycles. Via MiXCR, TCRdb re-called the multiplex PCR reads, giving one row per CDR3 protein. The table includes over 100,000 distinct CDR3 sequences, about two thirds detected once. Total RNA and DNA came together from approximately 20-30 mg of bulk tissue without cell sorting. Those sampled were patients whose primary liver carcinoma was treated by surgical resection.

The clonotype originates from a woman aged 55-70 years with primary liver carcinoma and hepatitis B virus infection. The sample comprised tumor-adjacent normal liver tissue. This chain joins TRBV10-3 and TRBJ1-2; 10 nucleotides match TRBD1. For the CDR3, the DNA is TGTGCCATCAGTGCGGAACTCGGGGCGCGGACAGGGGGTTCTCCTAACTATGGCTACACCTTC. Its translation is CAISAELGARTGGSPNYGYTF.